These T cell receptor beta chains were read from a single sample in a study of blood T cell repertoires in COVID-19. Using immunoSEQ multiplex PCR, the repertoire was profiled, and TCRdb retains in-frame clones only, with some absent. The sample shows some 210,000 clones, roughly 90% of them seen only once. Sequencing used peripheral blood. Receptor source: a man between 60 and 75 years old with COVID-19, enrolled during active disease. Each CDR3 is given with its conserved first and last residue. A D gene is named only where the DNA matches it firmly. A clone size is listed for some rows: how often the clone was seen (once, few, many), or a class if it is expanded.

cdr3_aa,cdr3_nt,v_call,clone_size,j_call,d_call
CAWRSAGAQETQYF,TGTGCCTGGAGATCAGCGGGAGCCCAAGAGACCCAGTACTTC,TRBV30,.,TRBJ2-5,TRBD2
CASSLGAGGYNEQFF,TGCGCCAGCAGCTTGGGGGCAGGGGGCTACAATGAGCAGTTCTTC,TRBV5-1,.,TRBJ2-1,TRBD1
CASSQETGLIIAQHF,TGCGCCAGCAGCCAAGAGACAGGTTTAATCATTGCCCAGCATTTT,TRBV4-1,.,TRBJ1-5,.
CASSADRGGYTF,TGTGCCAGCAGCGCGGACAGGGGTGGCTACACCTTC,TRBV5-4,.,TRBJ1-2,TRBD1
CASRQGLADTGELFF,TGTGCCAGCAGGCAGGGACTAGCAGACACCGGGGAGCTGTTTTTT,TRBV6-5,.,TRBJ2-2,TRBD2
CSVDRSNTEAFF,TGCAGCGTTGACAGATCGAACACTGAAGCTTTCTTT,TRBV29-1,.,TRBJ1-1,.
CASSLSKGFLTGERYGYTF,TGTGCCAGCAGTTTATCCAAGGGATTTTTAACGGGGGAGAGGTATGGCTACACCTTC,TRBV27,.,TRBJ1-2,.
CASSLYGTSGSQETQYF,TGTGCCAGCAGTCTATATGGGACTAGCGGGAGCCAAGAGACCCAGTACTTC,TRBV7-2,.,TRBJ2-5,TRBD2
CASSESGGWTEAFF,TGCGCCAGCAGTGAGTCCGGGGGATGGACTGAAGCTTTCTTT,TRBV10-2,.,TRBJ1-1,.
CATSKDRGGEQFF,TGTGCCACCAGTAAAGACAGGGGTGGTGAGCAGTTCTTC,TRBV24-1,.,TRBJ2-1,TRBD1
CASSEAYVQGAADGYTF,TGTGCCAGCAGTGAGGCCTATGTCCAGGGGGCCGCTGATGGCTACACCTTC,TRBV2,.,TRBJ1-2,TRBD1
CASIWASGDSYNEQFF,TGTGCCAGCATCTGGGCTAGCGGGGACTCCTACAATGAGCAGTTCTTC,TRBV9,.,TRBJ2-1,TRBD2
CASSQGGRGLGQPQHF,TGCGCCAGCAGCCAAGGAGGGAGGGGTTTAGGCCAGCCCCAGCATTTT,TRBV4-1,.,TRBJ1-5,.
CASSKAGSYGYTF,TGTGCCAGTAGCAAAGCAGGCTCCTATGGCTACACCTTC,TRBV19,.,TRBJ1-2,.
CASSLDRAFNEQYF,TGTGCCAGCAGCTTAGACAGGGCCTTTAACGAGCAGTACTTC,TRBV7-2,.,TRBJ2-7,.
CASTPMGSSYNEQFF,TGCGCCAGCACCCCGATGGGGAGCTCCTACAATGAGCAGTTCTTC,TRBV5-1,.,TRBJ2-1,.
CASSRTALANYGYTF,TGTGCCAGCAGCCGGACTGCCCTAGCTAACTATGGCTACACCTTC,TRBV2,.,TRBJ1-2,.
CASNEVGPLRGYTF,TGCGCCAGCAATGAGGTGGGGCCCCTGAGGGGCTACACCTTC,TRBV5-1,.,TRBJ1-2,.
CASSPLRDKNHNEQFF,TGTGCCAGCTCACCACTAAGGGACAAGAACCACAATGAGCAGTTCTTC,TRBV18,.,TRBJ2-1,.
CASSVGQGADTAKNIQYF,TGTGCCAGCAGTGTCGGACAGGGGGCGGATACGGCCAAAAACATTCAGTACTTC,TRBV27,.,TRBJ2-4,TRBD1
CASQESPVSTDTQYF,TGCGCCAGCCAAGAGTCACCGGTTAGCACAGATACGCAGTATTTT,TRBV10-2,few,TRBJ2-3,.
CASSLTTGEDEQFF,TGTGCCAGCAGTTTGACGACAGGGGAGGATGAGCAGTTCTTC,TRBV28,.,TRBJ2-1,TRBD1
CASSPAGTANTGELFF,TGTGCCAGCAGCCCAGCTGGGACAGCGAACACCGGGGAGCTGTTTTTT,TRBV7-9,.,TRBJ2-2,TRBD1
CASSLGLRWGAQPQHF,TGTGCCAGCAGCTTAGGCCTTAGGTGGGGAGCTCAGCCCCAGCATTTT,TRBV7-2,.,TRBJ1-5,.
CASSDALQASKNIQYF,TGTGCCAGCAGTGACGCCTTGCAGGCGTCCAAAAACATTCAGTACTTC,TRBV6-1,once,TRBJ2-4,.
CASSQTGRNTIYF,TGTGCCAGCAGTCAGACAGGGAGAAACACCATATATTTT,TRBV7-9,.,TRBJ1-3,TRBD1
CASRPLLGGRLSTDTQYF,TGTGCCAGCAGACCTCTACTTGGGGGCCGTTTGAGCACAGATACGCAGTATTTT,TRBV27,.,TRBJ2-3,.
CASSQGTRSYEQYF,TGTGCCAGCAGCCAAGGGACTAGATCCTACGAGCAGTACTTC,TRBV3-1/TRBV3-2,.,TRBJ2-7,TRBD2
CASSSTPGYGTEAFF,TGTGCCAGCAGCTCGACTCCGGGGTACGGGACTGAAGCTTTCTTT,TRBV7-2,.,TRBJ1-1,.
CASSYWIELSIATQYF,TGTGCCAGCAGTTACTGGATAGAGCTCTCAATAGCTACGCAGTATTTT,TRBV6-2/TRBV6-3,.,TRBJ2-3,.
CASSLRDSLGEQFF,TGTGCCAGTAGTCTCCGGGACTCCCTTGGGGAGCAGTTCTTC,TRBV19,.,TRBJ2-1,.
CASSPGLAGARPDTQYF,TGTGCCAGCTCACCGGGACTAGCGGGGGCCCGACCAGATACGCAGTATTTT,TRBV18,.,TRBJ2-3,TRBD2
CAIQGSGNTIYF,TGTGCCATACAGGGTTCTGGAAACACCATATATTTT,TRBV10-3,.,TRBJ1-3,.
CASSLHRGQGAYNQPQHF,TGTGCCAGCAGTCTACACCGAGGACAGGGGGCTTATAATCAGCCCCAGCATTTT,TRBV6-6,.,TRBJ1-5,TRBD1
CASSSPGTGPGELFF,TGTGCCAGCAGCTCCCCCGGGACAGGGCCCGGGGAGCTGTTTTTT,TRBV11-3,.,TRBJ2-2,TRBD1
CASSPRQGMKGYTF,TGTGCCAGCAGCCCCCGACAGGGTATGAAGGGCTACACCTTC,TRBV6-5,once,TRBJ1-2,TRBD1
CASSPTAGQGLGEQYF,TGTGCCAGCTCACCAACCGCGGGACAGGGGCTGGGCGAGCAGTACTTC,TRBV18,.,TRBJ2-7,TRBD1
CAISSTGGMDYGYTF,TGTGCCATCAGCTCGACAGGGGGGATGGACTATGGCTACACCTTC,TRBV10-3,.,TRBJ1-2,TRBD1
CASSIVSGYEQYF,TGTGCCAGTAGTATAGTCTCAGGTTACGAGCAGTACTTC,TRBV19,.,TRBJ2-7,.
CASSPTATNEKLFF,TGTGCCAGCAGCCCAACAGCAACTAATGAAAAACTGTTTTTT,TRBV4-2,few,TRBJ1-4,.
CASSINRNTEAFF,TGTGCCAGTAGTATAAACAGGAACACTGAAGCTTTCTTT,TRBV19,.,TRBJ1-1,.
CASSYSRVSSGNTIYF,TGTGCCAGCAGTTACTCCAGGGTCAGCTCTGGAAACACCATATATTTT,TRBV6-5,.,TRBJ1-3,.
CASSLTSGTREQYF,TGTGCCAGCAGCTTGACTAGCGGGACGAGGGAGCAGTACTTC,TRBV11-3,.,TRBJ2-7,TRBD2
CSVRDYSQETQYF,TGCAGCGTGCGGGATTATTCCCAAGAGACCCAGTACTTC,TRBV29-1,.,TRBJ2-5,.
CASSQRQGAWDTEAFF,TGTGCCAGCAGCCAAAGGCAGGGGGCATGGGACACTGAAGCTTTCTTT,TRBV14,once,TRBJ1-1,TRBD1
CASSVGTRHTGELFF,TGTGCCAGCAGCGTCGGGACTCGCCATACCGGGGAGCTGTTTTTT,TRBV9,.,TRBJ2-2,.
CASSTTGVEHYGYTF,TGTGCCAGTAGTACTACAGGGGTGGAGCACTATGGCTACACCTTC,TRBV19,.,TRBJ1-2,TRBD1
CASSSPRGGRQPQHF,TGTGCCAGCAGTTCGCCGAGGGGAGGGAGGCAGCCCCAGCATTTT,TRBV28,.,TRBJ1-5,.